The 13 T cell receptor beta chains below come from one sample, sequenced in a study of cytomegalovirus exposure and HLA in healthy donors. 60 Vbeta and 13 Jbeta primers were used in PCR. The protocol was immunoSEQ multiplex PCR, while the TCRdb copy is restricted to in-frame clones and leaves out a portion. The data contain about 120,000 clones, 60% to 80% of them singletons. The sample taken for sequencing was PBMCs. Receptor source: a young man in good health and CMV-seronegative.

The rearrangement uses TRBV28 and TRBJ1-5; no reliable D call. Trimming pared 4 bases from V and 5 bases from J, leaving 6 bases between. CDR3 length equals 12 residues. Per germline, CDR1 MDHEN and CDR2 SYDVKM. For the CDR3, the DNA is TGTGCCAGCAGTTCAGTTGATCAGCCCCAGCATTTT. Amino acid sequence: CASSSVDQPQHF.

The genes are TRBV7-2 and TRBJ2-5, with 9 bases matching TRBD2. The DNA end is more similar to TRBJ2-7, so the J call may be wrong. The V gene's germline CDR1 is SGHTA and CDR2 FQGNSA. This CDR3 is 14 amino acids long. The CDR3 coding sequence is TGTGCCAGCAGCTCCCAGCGGGGGGTAAGCGAGCAGTACTTC. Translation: CASSSQRGVSEQYF.

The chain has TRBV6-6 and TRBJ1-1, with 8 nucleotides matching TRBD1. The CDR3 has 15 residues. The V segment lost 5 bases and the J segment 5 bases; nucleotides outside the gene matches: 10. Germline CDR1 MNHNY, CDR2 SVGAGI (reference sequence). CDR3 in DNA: TGTGCCAGCAGTCGAGGACAGGGAAGTCGTACTGAAGCTTTCTTT. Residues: CASSRGQGSRTEAFF.

In DNA, the CDR3 is TGTGCCAGCAGGTGGACAGGGTCCTCCTACGAGCAGTACTTC. Translated, it gives CASRWTGSSYEQYF. This sequence joins TRBV27 and TRBJ2-7; 8 bases align to TRBD1. The CDR3 runs 14 residues. V lost 6 bases, J lost 0 bases, and 4 bases stayed unmatched. From germline, CDR1 is MNHEY and CDR2 SMNVEV (reference sequence).

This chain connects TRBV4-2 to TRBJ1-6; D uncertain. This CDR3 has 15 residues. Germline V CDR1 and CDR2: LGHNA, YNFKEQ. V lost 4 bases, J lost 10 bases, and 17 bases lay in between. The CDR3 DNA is TGTGCCAGCAGCCTGAAACGCGGGGTATACTCACCCCTCCACTTT. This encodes CASSLKRGVYSPLHF.

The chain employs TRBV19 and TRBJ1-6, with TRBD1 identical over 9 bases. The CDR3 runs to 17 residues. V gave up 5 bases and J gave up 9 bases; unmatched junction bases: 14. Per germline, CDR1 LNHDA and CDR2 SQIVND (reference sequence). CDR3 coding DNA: TGTGCCAGTAGTGGACTAGGACCCGGGACAGGGCCTTCACCCCTCCACTTT. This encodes CASSGLGPGTGPSPLHF.

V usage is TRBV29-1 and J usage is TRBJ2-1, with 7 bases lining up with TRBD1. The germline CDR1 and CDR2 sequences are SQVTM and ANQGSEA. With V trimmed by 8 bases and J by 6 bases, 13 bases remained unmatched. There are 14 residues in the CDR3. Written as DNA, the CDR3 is TGCAGCACCAGAAAGGGGGCCTCCCGCAATGAGCAGTTCTTC. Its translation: CSTRKGASRNEQFF.

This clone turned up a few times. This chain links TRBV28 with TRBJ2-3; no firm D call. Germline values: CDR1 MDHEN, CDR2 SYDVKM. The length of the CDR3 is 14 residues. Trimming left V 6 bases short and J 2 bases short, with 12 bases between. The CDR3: CASRAPFHTDTQYF. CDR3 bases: TGTGCCAGCAGGGCCCCGTTCCACACAGATACGCAGTATTTT.

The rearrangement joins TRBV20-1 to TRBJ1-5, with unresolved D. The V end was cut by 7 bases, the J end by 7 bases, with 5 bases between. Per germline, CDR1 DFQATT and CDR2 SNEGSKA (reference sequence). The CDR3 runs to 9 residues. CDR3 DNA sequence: TGCAGTGGCGGGCAGCCCCAGCATTTT. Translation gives CSGGQPQHF.

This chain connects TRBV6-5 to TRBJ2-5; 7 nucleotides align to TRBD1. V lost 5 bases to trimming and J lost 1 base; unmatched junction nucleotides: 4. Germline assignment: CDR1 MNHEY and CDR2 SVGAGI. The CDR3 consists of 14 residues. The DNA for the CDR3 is TGTGCCAGCAGTCCCGGGACAGCCCAAGAGACCCAGTACTTC. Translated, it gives CASSPGTAQETQYF.

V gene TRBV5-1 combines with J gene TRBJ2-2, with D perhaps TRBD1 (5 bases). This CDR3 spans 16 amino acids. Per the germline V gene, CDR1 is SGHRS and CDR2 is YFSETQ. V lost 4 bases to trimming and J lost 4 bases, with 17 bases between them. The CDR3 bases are TGCGCCAGCAGCGCCGACAGAAGCTCGGGCACCGGGGAGCTGTTTTTT. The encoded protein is CASSADRSSGTGELFF.

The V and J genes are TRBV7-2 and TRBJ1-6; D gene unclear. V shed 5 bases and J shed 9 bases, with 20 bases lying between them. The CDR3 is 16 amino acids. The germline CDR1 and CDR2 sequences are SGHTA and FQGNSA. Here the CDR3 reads CASSPFSFGDFSPLHF. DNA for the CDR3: TGTGCCAGCAGCCCCTTTAGCTTCGGGGATTTTTCACCCCTCCACTTT.

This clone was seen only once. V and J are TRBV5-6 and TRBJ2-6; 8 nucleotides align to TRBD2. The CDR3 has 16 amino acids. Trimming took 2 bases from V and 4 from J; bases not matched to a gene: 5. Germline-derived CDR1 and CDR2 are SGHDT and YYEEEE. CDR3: CASSFGGGTGANVLTF. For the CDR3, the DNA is TGTGCCAGCAGCTTCGGGGGGGGGACCGGGGCCAACGTCCTGACTTTC.